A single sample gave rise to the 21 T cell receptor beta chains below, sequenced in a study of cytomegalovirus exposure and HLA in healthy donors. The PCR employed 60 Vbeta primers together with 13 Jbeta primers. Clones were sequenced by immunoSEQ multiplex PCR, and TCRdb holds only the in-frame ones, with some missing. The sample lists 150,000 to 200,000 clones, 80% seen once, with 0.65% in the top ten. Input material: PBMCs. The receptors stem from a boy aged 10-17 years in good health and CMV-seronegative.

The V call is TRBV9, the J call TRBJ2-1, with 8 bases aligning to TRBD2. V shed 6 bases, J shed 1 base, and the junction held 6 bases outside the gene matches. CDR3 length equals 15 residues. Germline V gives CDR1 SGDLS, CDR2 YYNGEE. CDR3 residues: CASTAGGSSYNEQFF. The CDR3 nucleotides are TGTGCCAGCACGGCGGGGGGTTCTTCCTACAATGAGCAGTTCTTC.

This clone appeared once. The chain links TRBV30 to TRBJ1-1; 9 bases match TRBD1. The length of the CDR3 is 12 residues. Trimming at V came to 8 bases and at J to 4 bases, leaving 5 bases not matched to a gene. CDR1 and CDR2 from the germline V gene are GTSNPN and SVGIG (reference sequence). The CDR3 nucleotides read TGTGCCAGGGACAGGGAAGGCACTGAAGCTTTCTTT. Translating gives CARDREGTEAFF. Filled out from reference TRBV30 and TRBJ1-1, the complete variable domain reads SQTIHQWPATLVQPVGSPLSLECTVEGTSNPNLYWYRQAAGRGLQLLFYSVGIGQISSEVPQNLSASRPQDRQFILSSKKLLLSDSGFYLCARDREGTEAFFGQGTRLTVV.

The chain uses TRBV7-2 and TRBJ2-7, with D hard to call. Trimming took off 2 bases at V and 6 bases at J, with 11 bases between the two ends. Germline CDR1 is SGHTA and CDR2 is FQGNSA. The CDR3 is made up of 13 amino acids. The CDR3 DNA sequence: TGTGCCAGCAGCTTAAGCGCCCCGGGCGAGCAGTACTTC. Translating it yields CASSLSAPGEQYF.

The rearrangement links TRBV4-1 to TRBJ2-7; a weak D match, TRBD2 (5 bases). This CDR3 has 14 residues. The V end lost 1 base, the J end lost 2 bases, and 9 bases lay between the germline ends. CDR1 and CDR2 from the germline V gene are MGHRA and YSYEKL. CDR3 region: CASSQGGNPYEQYF. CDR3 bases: TGCGCCAGCAGCCAAGGAGGGAACCCCTACGAGCAGTACTTC.

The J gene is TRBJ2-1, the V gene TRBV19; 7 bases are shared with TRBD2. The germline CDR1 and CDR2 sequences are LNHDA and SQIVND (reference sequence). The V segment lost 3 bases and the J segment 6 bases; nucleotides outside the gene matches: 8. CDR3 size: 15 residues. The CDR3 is CASSIETSSTNEQFF. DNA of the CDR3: TGTGCCAGTAGTATCGAGACTAGCTCAACCAATGAGCAGTTCTTC.

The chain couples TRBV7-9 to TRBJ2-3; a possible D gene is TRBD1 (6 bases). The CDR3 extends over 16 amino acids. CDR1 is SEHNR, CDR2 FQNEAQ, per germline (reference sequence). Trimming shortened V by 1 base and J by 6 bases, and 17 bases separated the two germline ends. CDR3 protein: CASSLVIQGITDTQYF. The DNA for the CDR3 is TGTGCCAGCAGCTTAGTTATACAGGGAATTACGGATACGCAGTATTTT.

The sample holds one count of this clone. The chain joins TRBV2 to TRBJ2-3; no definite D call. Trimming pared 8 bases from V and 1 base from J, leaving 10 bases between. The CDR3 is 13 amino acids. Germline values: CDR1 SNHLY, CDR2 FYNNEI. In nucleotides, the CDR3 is TGTGCCAGCTTGGTAGCCCGCACAGATACGCAGTATTTT. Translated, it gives CASLVARTDTQYF.

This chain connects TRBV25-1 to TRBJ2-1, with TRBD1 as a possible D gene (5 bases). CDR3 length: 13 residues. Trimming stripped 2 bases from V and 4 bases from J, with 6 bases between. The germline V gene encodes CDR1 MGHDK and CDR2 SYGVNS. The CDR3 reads CASSEAGYNEQFF. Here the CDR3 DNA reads TGTGCCAGCAGTGAAGCAGGGTACAATGAGCAGTTCTTC.

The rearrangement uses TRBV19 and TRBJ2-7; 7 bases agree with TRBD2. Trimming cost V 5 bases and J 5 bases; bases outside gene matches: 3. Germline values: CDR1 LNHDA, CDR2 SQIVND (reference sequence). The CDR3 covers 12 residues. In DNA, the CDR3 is TGTGCCAGTAGTTCTAGCGGAGACGAGCAGTACTTC. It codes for CASSSSGDEQYF.

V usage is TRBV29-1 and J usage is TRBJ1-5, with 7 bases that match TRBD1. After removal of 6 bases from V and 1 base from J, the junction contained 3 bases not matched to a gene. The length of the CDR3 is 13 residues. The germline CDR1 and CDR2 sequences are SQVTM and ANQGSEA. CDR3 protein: CSVSDRSNQPQHF. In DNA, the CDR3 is TGCAGCGTATCGGACAGGAGCAATCAGCCCCAGCATTTT.

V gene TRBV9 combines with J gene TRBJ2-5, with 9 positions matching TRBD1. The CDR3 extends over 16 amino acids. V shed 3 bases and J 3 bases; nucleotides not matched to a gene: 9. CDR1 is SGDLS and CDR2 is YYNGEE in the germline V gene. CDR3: CASSAIQGTGKETQYF. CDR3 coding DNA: TGTGCCAGCAGCGCCATTCAGGGGACAGGGAAAGAGACCCAGTACTTC. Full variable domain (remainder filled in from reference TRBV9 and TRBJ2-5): DSGVTQTPKHLITATGQRVTLRCSPRSGDLSVYWYQQSLDQGLQFLIQYYNGEERAKGNILERFSAQQFPDLHSELNLSSLELGDSALYFCASSAIQGTGKETQYFGPGTRLLVL.

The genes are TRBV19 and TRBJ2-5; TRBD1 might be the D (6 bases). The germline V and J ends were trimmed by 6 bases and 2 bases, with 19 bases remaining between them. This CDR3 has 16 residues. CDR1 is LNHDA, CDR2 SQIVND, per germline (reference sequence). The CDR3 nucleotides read TGTGCCAGTAGCTCATCAAGACAGGTGGGACAAGAGACCCAGTACTTC. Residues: CASSSSRQVGQETQYF.

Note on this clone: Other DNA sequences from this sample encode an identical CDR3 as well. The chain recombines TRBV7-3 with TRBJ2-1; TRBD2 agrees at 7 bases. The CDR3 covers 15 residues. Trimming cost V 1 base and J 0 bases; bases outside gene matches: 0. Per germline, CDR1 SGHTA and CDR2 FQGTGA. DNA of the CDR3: TGTGCCAGCAGCTTAAGCGGGAGCTCCTACAATGAGCAGTTCTTC. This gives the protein CASSLSGSSYNEQFF.

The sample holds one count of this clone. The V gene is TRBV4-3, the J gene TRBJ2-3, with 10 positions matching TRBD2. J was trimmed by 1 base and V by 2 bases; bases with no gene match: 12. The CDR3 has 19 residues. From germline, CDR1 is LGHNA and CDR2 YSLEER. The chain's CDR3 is CASSQWVRPSGRGTDTQYF. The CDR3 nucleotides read TGCGCCAGCAGCCAATGGGTGCGACCAAGCGGGAGGGGCACAGATACGCAGTATTTT.

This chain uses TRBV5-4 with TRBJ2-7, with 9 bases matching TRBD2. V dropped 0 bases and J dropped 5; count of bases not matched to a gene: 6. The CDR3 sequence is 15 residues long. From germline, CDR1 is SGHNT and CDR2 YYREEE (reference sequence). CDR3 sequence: CASSLETSGFHEQYF. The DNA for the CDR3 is TGTGCCAGCAGCTTGGAGACTAGCGGCTTCCACGAGCAGTACTTC.

Written as DNA, the CDR3 is TGTGCCAGCAGCCAACCGGGACAGGCCGATATGAACACTGAAGCTTTCTTT. Encoded protein: CASSQPGQADMNTEAFF. This chain links TRBV7-9 with TRBJ1-1; 8 bases are shared with TRBD1. V was clipped by 5 bases and J by 0 bases; unmatched bases: 11. Germline CDR1 SEHNR, CDR2 FQNEAQ (reference sequence). This CDR3 is built from 17 residues.

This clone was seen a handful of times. The CDR3 is CASSADEGSGTEAFF. CDR3 nucleotide sequence: TGTGCCAGCAGTGCCGACGAGGGTAGTGGCACTGAAGCTTTCTTT. The rearrangement joins TRBV6-5 to TRBJ1-1; D not resolved. Germline values: CDR1 MNHEY, CDR2 SVGAGI. There are 15 residues in the CDR3. Trimming cost V 5 bases and J 4 bases, with 17 bases left between them.

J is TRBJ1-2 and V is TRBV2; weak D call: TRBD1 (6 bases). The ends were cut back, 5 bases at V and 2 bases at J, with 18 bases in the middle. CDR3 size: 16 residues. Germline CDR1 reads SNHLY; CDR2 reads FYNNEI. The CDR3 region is CASSRGGRPGNYGYTF. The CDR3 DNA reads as TGTGCCAGCAGTCGGGGGGGCAGGCCCGGGAACTATGGCTACACCTTC.

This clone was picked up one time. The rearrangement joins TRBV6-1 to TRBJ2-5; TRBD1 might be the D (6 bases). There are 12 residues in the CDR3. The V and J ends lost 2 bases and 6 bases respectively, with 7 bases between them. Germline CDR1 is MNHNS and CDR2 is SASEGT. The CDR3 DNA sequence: TGTGCCAGCAGTGAACAGGGGAAGACCCAGTACTTC. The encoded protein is CASSEQGKTQYF.

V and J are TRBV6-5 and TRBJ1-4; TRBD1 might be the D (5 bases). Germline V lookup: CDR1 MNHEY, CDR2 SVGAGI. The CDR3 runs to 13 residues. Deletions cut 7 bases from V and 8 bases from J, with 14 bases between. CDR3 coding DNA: TGTGCCAGCATGCGGGGCGCGGGGGAAAAACTGTTTTTT. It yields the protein CASMRGAGEKLFF.

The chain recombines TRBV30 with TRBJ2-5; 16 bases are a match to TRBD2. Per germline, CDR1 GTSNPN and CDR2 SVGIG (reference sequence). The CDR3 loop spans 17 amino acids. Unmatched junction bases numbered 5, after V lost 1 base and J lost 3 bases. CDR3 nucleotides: TGTGCCTGGAGTGGCGGGACTAGCGGGGGGGCGGAAGAGACCCAGTACTTC. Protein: CAWSGGTSGGAEETQYF.